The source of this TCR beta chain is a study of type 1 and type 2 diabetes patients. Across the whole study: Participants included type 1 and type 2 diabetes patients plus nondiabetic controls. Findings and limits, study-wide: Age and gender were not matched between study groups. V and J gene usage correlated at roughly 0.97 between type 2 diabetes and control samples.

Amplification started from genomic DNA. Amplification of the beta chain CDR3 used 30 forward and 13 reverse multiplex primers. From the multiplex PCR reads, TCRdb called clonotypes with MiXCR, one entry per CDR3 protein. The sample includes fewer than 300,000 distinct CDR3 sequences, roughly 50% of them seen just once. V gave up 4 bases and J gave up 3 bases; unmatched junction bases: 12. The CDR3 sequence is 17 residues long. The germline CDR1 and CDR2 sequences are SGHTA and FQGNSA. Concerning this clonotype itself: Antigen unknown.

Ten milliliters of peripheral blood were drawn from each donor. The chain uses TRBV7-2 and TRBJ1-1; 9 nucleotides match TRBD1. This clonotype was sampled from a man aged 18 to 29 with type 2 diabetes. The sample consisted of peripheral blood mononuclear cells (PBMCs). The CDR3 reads CASSSRDRATSHTEAFF. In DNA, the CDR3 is TGTGCCAGCAGCTCAAGGGACAGGGCGACATCCCACACTGAAGCTTTCTTT.